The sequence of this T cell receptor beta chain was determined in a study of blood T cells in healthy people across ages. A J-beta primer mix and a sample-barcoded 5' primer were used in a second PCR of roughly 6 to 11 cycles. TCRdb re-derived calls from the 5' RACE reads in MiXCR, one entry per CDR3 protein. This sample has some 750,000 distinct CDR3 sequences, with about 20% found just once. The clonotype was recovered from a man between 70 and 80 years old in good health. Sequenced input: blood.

In DNA form, the CDR3 reads TGTGCCAGGCGCGGGAGACAGGGAGCAAATAGCAATCAGCCCCAGCATTTT. It encodes CARRGRQGANSNQPQHF. V gene TRBV24-1 combines with J gene TRBJ1-5; 7 bases are shared with TRBD1. Germline assignment: CDR1 KGHDR and CDR2 SFDVKD. The CDR3 is 17 amino acids. Losses at the gene ends were 11 bases for V and 0 bases for J; bases not matched to a gene: 15.